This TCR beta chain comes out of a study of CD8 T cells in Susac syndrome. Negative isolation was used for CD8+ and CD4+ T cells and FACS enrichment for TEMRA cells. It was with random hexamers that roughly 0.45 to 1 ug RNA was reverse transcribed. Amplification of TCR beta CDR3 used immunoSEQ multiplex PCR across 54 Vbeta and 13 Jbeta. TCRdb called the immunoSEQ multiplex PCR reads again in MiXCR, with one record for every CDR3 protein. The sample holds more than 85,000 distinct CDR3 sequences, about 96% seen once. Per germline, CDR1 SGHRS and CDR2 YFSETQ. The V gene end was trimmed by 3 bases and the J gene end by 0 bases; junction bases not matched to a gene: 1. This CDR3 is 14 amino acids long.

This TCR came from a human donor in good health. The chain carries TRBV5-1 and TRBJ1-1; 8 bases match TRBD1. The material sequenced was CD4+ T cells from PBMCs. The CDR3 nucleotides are TGCGCCAGCAGCTCGGGACAGGTGAACACTGAAGCTTTCTTT. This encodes CASSSGQVNTEAFF.